This TCR beta chain was sequenced in a study of T cells in Graves' hyperthyroidism and ophthalmopathy. On the basis of clinical symptoms, serum thyroxine and TRAb, thyroid ultrasound and orbital computed tomography, diagnoses were made. Researchers took RNA transcripts and amplified the TCR beta CDR3 regions from them. HTBI primers drove first-round RT-PCR of the TCR CDR3. Using its own MiXCR run on the multiplex PCR reads, TCRdb lists one record per CDR3 protein. The table lists hundreds of thousands of distinct CDR3 sequences, roughly 15% of them singletons, with roughly 35% in the top ten. This CDR3 has 15 residues. Germline loops: CDR1 MNHEY, CDR2 SMNVEV (reference sequence). Trimming took off 6 bases at V and 5 bases at J, with 20 bases between the two ends. This clonotype was observed at least ten times.

The chain uses TRBV27 and TRBJ2-7; possibly TRBD1 for D (6 bases). The specimen sequenced was blood. The clonotype originates from a woman in her 40s with Graves' ophthalmopathy. CDR3 DNA sequence: TGTGCCAGCAGGGGCGTTGACACAGGGTCCCACGAGCAGTACTTC. Translated, it gives CASRGVDTGSHEQYF.